This T cell receptor beta chain was identified during a study of cytomegalovirus exposure and HLA in healthy donors (dated by TCRdb to 2016 to 2017). With respect to the entire study: According to an earlier analysis of several hundred of the donors, some 170 million T cells yielded 117 million unique TCR beta sequences and more than 250 Gb of sequence data. About 300 gigabases of sequencing data and tens of millions of unique TCR sequences made up an early release that covered under 750 HLA-typed donors. Among the approximately 420 genotyped donors, around 81% belonged to the genetic ancestry cluster associated with self-reported Caucasian donors. The aim of the study was to test whether cataloging public T cell receptors could identify signatures of past pathogen exposure. Using immunosequencing, the study profiled T cell repertoires from fewer than 850 subjects and related those repertoires to cytomegalovirus serostatus. Along with the roughly 670-subject first cohort, a separate validation cohort of over a hundred different subjects was used. To predict cytomegalovirus infection status, the study combined high-throughput TCR immunosequencing, statistical association of individual TCRs with disease status, and machine learning. In a later analysis, previously published TCR beta repertoires from more than 500 donors were re-analyzed and high-resolution HLA genotyping was added so that TCR occurrence patterns could be studied. Rather than using new phenotypic data, the later analysis identified candidate immune exposures from TCR beta sequences and from how often those sequences occurred across donors. An earlier analysis of approximately 640 of the donors applied high-throughput TCR beta sequencing to assess whether each TCR beta V gene segment acted as functional or pseudogenic. Donor age, sex, ethnicity and CMV serostatus were collected together with the repertoire data. Genome-wide SNP genotypes for about 65% of the 666 donors were used in a later genetic analysis, which treated that subset as a discovery cohort. Every repertoire in the discovery cohort had been generated on one and the same sequencing platform. HLA typing covered class I and class II loci at four-digit resolution. Typing coverage varied by locus: roughly 620-630 donors for A, B, C, DRB1 and DQB1; 522 for DQA1; about 570 for DPA1; approximately 450 for DPB1. Four to six DR-DQ haplotypes were handled as single units for association and clustering because linkage in the cohort was strong. On average, roughly 240,000 unique TCR beta nucleotide sequences were sequenced per donor among 300 to 500 genotyped donors of the cohort, with roughly 18% of those sequences being non-productive.

For this clone: Its cognate antigen has yet to be identified. One end of the junction is discordant with germline, which a read error may explain.

From the germline V gene (reference sequence), CDR1 is SEHNR and CDR2 is FQNEAQ. From the cysteine through the phenylalanine, the CDR3 covers 14 amino acids. The entry retains the CDR3 DNA only, 42 bases that are in frame from base 1. Receptor libraries were prepared by the immunoSEQ multiplex PCR assay. For the multiplex PCR, a mixture combining 60 forward primers for TCR Vbeta segments and 13 reverse primers for TCR Jbeta segments was used. A multiplex PCR assay on genomic DNA amplified the CDR3 region of rearranged TCR beta genes. The amplified TCR beta libraries were sequenced on the Illumina HiSeq System as 87-base-pair reads. In the authors' own workflow: Across the roughly 640 repertoires, a later analysis counted about 81 million unique TCR beta chains, roughly 11 million of which were shared by at least two donors. To remove PCR and sequencing errors, raw reads were error-corrected and collapsed into unique sequences using a nearest-neighbor algorithm that merged closely related sequences. Alignment of CDR3 sequences to IMGT reference sequences was used to assign V, D and J gene segments. For a sequence to be retained, a match of at least six nucleotides to both a V gene segment and a J gene segment was required. Rearrangements were called productive when the CDR3 lacked stop codons and stayed in frame with V and J; all others were non-productive. CDR3 was defined according to IMGT convention as the region running from the second conserved V-encoded cysteine to the conserved J-encoded phenylalanine. The earlier analysis of 500 to 750 of the donors excluded any sequence lacking an unambiguous match to a single V gene segment. In an earlier analysis of 450 to 700 of the donors, V segments were called functional above 56.7% productive rearrangements and were called segregating when the between-donor standard deviation exceeded 5%. A statistical classification framework was developed to diagnose cytomegalovirus status using the catalog of TCR beta chain sequences. A later analysis assigned V and J genes by comparing TCR nucleotide sequences with IMGT/GENE-DB human TR gene sequences. In a later analysis, CDR3 sequences and most-parsimonious VDJ recombination scenarios were assigned using the TCRdist pipeline. In a later analysis, each TCR beta chain was defined by its CDR3 amino acid sequence together with its V-gene family, and reads lacking a unique V-gene family were excluded. In a later analysis, approximately 640 highly shared, low-generation-probability nucleotide sequences were removed to address suspected cross-contamination and a sequencing artifact. In a later analysis, a clonal expansion index for each public chain was calculated from normalized within-repertoire ranks of inferred template counts. In a later analysis, generation probabilities were computed using a VDJ recombination model fitted to out-of-frame rearrangements, and the results were checked against IGoR. A later analysis scored TCR-TCR, TCR-HLA and TCR-CMV co-occurrence with hypergeometric tests, applying a repertoire-size bias correction to TCR pairs. A later analysis estimated false discovery rates by permuting HLA or CMV assignments 20 times. In a later analysis, co-occurring TCRs were grouped using DBSCAN, with TCRdist sequence similarity added in when clustering inside HLA-allele-positive subsets. For co-occurrence clustering, repertoires with fewer than 30,000 or more than 120,000 public chains were excluded, along with about five repertoires with anomalous nucleotide sharing. The source is immuneACCESS, and TCRdb retained only in-frame sequences with V and J called. Part of the clones is not carried over; for the studies checked, unresolved V genes explain less than half of this, and the remainder is unexplained. V, J and clone size are those of that table, while D and trimming were read from the DNA. This sample lists 130,000 to 150,000 clones; around 79% were detected once. The ten biggest clones cover 6.5% to 8% of the sample.

Study-wide findings and limitations: Specific HLA alleles were associated with 16,951 TCR beta sequences at a false discovery rate of 0.05 in a later analysis. In an earlier analysis of about 600 of the donors, most TCR beta V segments appeared in productive rearrangements about 87% or about 30% of the time, broadly matching IMGT annotations. Compared with equally common non-associated chains, HLA-associated TCR beta chains in a later analysis were more clonally expanded and had lower generation probabilities. According to a later analysis, TCR association rates differed among HLA loci, with DRB1 alleles showing the most associated TCRs and HLA-C alleles showing the fewest. Because the 87-base-pair reads could not distinguish some IMGT-functional V segments, including TRBV6-2 and TRBV6-3, those segments were excluded. A cluster of highly shared sequence variants was judged likely to be a technical artifact of the sequencing pipeline. Only TCR beta chains were sequenced in this cohort, and the absence of alpha or paired-chain data limited detectable features. In vitro tests confirmed that a few of the cytomegalovirus-associated TCR beta chains recognize cytomegalovirus antigens. Because HLA typing was unavailable for some donors at each locus, only the typed subset was used in association tests. Correlated functional status among segregating V segments might reflect linkage disequilibrium, but an unknown experimental factor could not be ruled out. Most CMV-associated TCR beta chains appeared to be HLA-restricted in a later analysis, and the HLA associations seemed to be driven largely by CMV exposure. In the study, around 160 TCR beta chains were listed as associated with cytomegalovirus. The only immune exposure information available for the cohort was CMV serostatus. Most TCR sequences were seen in very few donors, while some public TCRs were found in many individuals. A later genetic analysis reported fewer N-insertions in productive TCRs among donors in an Asian-associated ancestry cluster than the roughly 670-donor mean. Because counts were too low, approximately 15 rarely observed V segments, including chromosome 9 orphons, were excluded from the earlier analysis of 587 of the donors. An association between a missense DCLRE1C variant and V-gene and J-gene trimming of TCR beta chains was found in a later genetic analysis and replicated in an independent cohort. The authors suggested that the approach could potentially be extended to other disease states and immunological phenotypes. The classifier was reported to diagnose cytomegalovirus status with high specificity and sensitivity in both the original cohort and the validation cohort. Sequencing depth was assumed to be roughly uniform across donors in the presence/absence analyses, though that assumption may not hold. When HLA alleles, especially DR and DQ, strongly co-occurred, attributing TCR associations to individual alleles was difficult. In a later analysis, several top co-occurrence clusters were reported to appear linked to parvovirus B19, influenza, CMV and Epstein-Barr virus. A further reported finding was that TCR beta sequences accurately predicted the HLA-A and HLA-B alleles for most subjects in the first cohort.

The cohort comprised hundreds of healthy bone marrow donors. All cohort members were sampled while nominally healthy, although unrecorded immune exposures were likely present. The donor was CMV seropositive and was included in the group of 300 or so seropositive cohort members. Every donor gave a peripheral blood sample, and the peripheral blood mononuclear cells from that sample were used for TCR beta sequencing. The Qiagen DNeasy Blood Extraction Kit was used to extract genomic DNA from the blood cell samples. Sequencing input: PBMCs. This TCR was sampled from a middle-aged woman in good health and CMV-seropositive. This sequence uses TRBV7-9 and TRBJ2-2; 11 bases in the junction line up with TRBD1. The CDR3 is CSSMSDRGPGELFF. The nucleotides are TGTTCCAGCATGTCGGACAGGGGGCCCGGGGAGCTGTTTTTT.